This TCR beta chain was recovered during a study of blood T cell repertoires in COVID-19. Trimming removed 10 bases at V and 3 bases at J, with 31 bases between. Germline V CDR1 and CDR2: WSHSY, SAAADI. This CDR3 has 18 amino acids. Using immunoSEQ multiplex PCR, the repertoire was profiled, and TCRdb retains in-frame clones only, with some absent. The sample records fewer than 250,000 clones, 86% being singletons. The receptor comes from a woman older than 75 with COVID-19, enrolled during active disease. The genes are TRBV10-2 and TRBJ2-7, with D perhaps TRBD1 (6 bases). The specimen was peripheral blood. The CDR3 is CATTVDGQVGQYYYEQYF. As DNA, the CDR3 is TGCGCCACCACCGTTGATGGACAAGTCGGACAGTATTACTACGAGCAGTACTTC.